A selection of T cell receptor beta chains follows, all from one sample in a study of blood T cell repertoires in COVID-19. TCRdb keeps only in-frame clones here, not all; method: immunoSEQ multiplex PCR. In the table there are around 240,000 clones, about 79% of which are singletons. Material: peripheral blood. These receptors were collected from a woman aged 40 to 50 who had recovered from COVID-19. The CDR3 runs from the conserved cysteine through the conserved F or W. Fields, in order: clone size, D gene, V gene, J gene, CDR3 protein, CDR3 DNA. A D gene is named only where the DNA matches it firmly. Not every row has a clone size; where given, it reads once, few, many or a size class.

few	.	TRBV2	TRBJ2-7	CASKDSLNYEQYF	TGTGCCAGCAAAGACAGTCTCAACTACGAGCAGTACTTC
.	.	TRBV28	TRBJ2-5	CASSPAGVGFVETQYF	TGTGCCAGCAGTCCCGCCGGGGTCGGTTTTGTGGAGACCCAGTACTTC
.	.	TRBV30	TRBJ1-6	CAWRQDNSPLHF	TGTGCCTGGAGGCAGGATAATTCACCCCTCCACTTT
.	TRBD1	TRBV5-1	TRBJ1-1	CASSRTGTTEAFF	TGCGCCAGCAGCCGGACAGGGACCACTGAAGCTTTCTTT
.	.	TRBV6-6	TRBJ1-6	CASDNSYNSPLHF	TGTGCCAGCGACAACTCCTATAATTCACCCCTCCACTTT
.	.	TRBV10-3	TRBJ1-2	CAIRNKTGVIIHGYTF	TGTGCCATCAGAAATAAAACAGGAGTAATTATCCATGGCTACACCTTC
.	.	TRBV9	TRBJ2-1	CASSLEGDEQFF	TGTGCCAGCAGCCTAGAGGGGGATGAGCAGTTCTTC
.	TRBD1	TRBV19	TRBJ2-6	CASSIFMTGVRSGANVLTF	TGTGCCAGTAGTATCTTCATGACAGGGGTCCGCTCTGGGGCCAACGTCCTGACTTTC
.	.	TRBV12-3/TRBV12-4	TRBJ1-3	CASSQGYRDTIYF	TGTGCCAGCAGCCAGGGATATCGGGACACCATATATTTT
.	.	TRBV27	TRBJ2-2	CASSKRRGSGTGELFF	TGTGCCAGCAGTAAAAGAAGGGGGTCGGGCACCGGGGAGCTGTTTTTT
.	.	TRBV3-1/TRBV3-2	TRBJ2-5	CASSQGTIGETQYF	TGTGCCAGCAGCCAAGGCACTATTGGGGAGACCCAGTACTTC
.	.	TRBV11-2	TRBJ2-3	CASSLFDRRATDTQYF	TGTGCCAGCAGCTTATTCGACAGGAGAGCCACAGATACGCAGTATTTT
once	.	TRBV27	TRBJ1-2	CASSWTASNYGYTF	TGTGCCAGCAGTTGGACAGCGTCTAACTATGGCTACACCTTC
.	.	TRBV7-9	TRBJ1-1	CASSLAGGNKGAFF	TGTGCCAGCAGCTTAGCCGGGGGGAACAAAGGAGCTTTCTTT
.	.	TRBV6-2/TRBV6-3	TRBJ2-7	CASSYAGDPVYEQYF	TGTGCCAGCAGTTACGCAGGGGACCCCGTCTACGAGCAGTACTTC
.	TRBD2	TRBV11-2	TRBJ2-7	CASSSPASGGDEQYF	TGTGCCAGCAGCTCCCCGGCTAGCGGGGGCGACGAGCAGTACTTC
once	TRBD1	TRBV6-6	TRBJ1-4	CASRMQIQGEKLFF	TGTGCCAGCAGGATGCAGATACAGGGGGAAAAACTGTTTTTT
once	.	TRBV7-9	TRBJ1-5	CASSPRDIDQPQHF	TGTGCCAGCAGCCCTCGGGACATAGATCAGCCCCAGCATTTT
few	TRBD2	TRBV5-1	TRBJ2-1	CASSKLAGEINEQFF	TGCGCCAGCAGCAAACTAGCGGGGGAGATCAATGAGCAGTTCTTC
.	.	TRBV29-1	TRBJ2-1	CSVDPGESSYNEQFF	TGCAGCGTTGATCCAGGGGAAAGCTCCTACAATGAGCAGTTCTTC
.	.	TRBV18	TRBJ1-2	CASSPPFDYGGNYGYTF	TGTGCCAGCTCACCACCGTTTGATTACGGGGGAAACTATGGCTACACCTTC
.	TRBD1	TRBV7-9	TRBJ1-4	CASSLGTGGYNKLFF	TGTGCCAGCAGCTTAGGGACAGGGGGGTACAACAAACTGTTTTTT
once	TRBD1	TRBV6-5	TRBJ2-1	CASTDEGASLSEQFF	TGTGCCAGCACCGACGAGGGGGCCTCCCTCAGTGAGCAGTTCTTC
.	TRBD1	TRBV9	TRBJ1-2	CASSVGQGASGYTF	TGTGCCAGCAGCGTCGGACAGGGGGCATCTGGCTACACCTTC
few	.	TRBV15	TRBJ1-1	CATSRDRNTEAFF	TGTGCCACCAGCAGAGACCGGAACACTGAAGCTTTCTTT
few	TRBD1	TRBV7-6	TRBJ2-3	CASSLGWDRSTDTQYF	TGTGCCAGCAGCTTAGGGTGGGACAGGAGCACAGATACGCAGTATTTT
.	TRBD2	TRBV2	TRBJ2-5	CASSGTSGGLSLGAQYF	TGTGCCAGCAGTGGGACTAGCGGGGGGCTATCACTAGGGGCCCAGTACTTC